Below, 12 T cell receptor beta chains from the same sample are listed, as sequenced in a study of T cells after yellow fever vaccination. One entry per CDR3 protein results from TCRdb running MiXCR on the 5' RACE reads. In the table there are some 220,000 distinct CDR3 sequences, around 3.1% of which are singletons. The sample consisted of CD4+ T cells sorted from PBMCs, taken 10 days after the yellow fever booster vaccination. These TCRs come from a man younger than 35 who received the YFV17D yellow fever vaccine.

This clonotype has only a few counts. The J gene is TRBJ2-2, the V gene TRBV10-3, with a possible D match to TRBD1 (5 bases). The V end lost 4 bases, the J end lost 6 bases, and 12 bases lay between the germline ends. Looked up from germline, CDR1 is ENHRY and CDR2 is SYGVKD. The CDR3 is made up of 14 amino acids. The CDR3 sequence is CAISGQSGAGELFF. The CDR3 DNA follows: TGTGCCATCAGTGGACAGTCTGGCGCCGGGGAGCTGTTTTTT.

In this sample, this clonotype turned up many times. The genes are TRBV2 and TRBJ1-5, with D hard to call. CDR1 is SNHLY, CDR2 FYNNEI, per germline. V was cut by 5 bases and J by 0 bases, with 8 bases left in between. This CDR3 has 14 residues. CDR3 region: CASSWTDSNQPQHF. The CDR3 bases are TGTGCCAGCAGTTGGACGGATAGCAATCAGCCCCAGCATTTT. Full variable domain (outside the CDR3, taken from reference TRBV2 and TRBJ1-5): EPEVTQTPSHQVTQMGQEVILRCVPISNHLYFYWYRQILGQKVEFLVSFYNNEISEKSEIFDDQFSVERPDGSNFTLKIRSTKLEDSAMYFCASSWTDSNQPQHFGDGTRLSIL.

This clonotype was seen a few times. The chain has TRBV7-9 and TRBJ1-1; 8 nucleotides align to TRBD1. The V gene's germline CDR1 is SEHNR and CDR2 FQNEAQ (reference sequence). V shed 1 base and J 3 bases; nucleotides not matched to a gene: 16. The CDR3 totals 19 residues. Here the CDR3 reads CASSLEIGRAGGVDTEAFF. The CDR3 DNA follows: TGTGCCAGCAGCTTAGAGATTGGGCGGGCAGGGGGCGTGGACACTGAAGCTTTCTTT. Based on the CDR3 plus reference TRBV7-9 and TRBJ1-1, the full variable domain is DTGVSQNPRHKITKRGQNVTFRCDPISEHNRLYWYRQTLGQGPEFLTYFQNEAQLEKSRLLSDRFSAERPKGSFSTLEIQRTEQGDSAMYLCASSLEIGRAGGVDTEAFFGQGTRLTVV.

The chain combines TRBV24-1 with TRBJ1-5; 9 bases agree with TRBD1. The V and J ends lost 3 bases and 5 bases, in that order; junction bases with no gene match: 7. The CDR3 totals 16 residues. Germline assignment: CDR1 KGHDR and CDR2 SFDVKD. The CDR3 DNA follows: TGTGCCACCAGTGATCCCGGGACAGGGAACCATCAGCCCCAGCATTTT. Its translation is CATSDPGTGNHQPQHF.

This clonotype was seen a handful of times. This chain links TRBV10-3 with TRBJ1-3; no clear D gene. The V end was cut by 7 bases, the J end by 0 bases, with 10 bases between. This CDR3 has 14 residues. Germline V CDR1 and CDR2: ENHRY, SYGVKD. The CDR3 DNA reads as TGTGCCATCACGGAGGCTGTCTCTGGAAACACCATATATTTT. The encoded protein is CAITEAVSGNTIYF.

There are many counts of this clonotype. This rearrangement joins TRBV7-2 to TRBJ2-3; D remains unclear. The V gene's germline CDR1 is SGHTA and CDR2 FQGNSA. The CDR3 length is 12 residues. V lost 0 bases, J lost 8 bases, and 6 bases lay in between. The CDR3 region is CASSLALATQYF. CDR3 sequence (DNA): TGTGCCAGCAGCTTAGCGCTTGCTACGCAGTATTTT.

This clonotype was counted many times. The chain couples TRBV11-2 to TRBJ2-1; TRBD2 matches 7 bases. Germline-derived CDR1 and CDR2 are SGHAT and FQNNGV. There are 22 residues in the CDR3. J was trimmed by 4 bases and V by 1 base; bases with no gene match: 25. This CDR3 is CASSLGFKRWTSGPPEYNEQFF. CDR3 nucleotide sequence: TGTGCCAGCAGCTTAGGCTTTAAGAGGTGGACTAGTGGCCCCCCGGAATACAATGAGCAGTTCTTC.

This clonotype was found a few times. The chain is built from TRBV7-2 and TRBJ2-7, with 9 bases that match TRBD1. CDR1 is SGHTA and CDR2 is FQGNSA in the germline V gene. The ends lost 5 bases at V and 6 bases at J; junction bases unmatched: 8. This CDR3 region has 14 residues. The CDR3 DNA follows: TGTGCCAGCAGCGGGGGGGACAGGGTTCGCGAGCAGTACGTC. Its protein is CASSGGDRVREQYV.

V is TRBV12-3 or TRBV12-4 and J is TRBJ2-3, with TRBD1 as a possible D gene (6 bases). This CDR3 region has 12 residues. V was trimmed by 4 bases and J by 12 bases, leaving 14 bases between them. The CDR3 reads CASSYRVSFQYF. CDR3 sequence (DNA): TGTGCCAGCAGTTACAGGGTCTCTTTCCAGTATTTT.

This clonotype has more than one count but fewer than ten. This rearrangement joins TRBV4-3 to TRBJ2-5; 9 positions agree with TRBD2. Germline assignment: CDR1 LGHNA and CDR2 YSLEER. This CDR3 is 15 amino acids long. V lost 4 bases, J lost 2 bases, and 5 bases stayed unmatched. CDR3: CASSPLAGVQETQYF. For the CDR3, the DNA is TGCGCCAGCAGCCCCTTAGCGGGGGTGCAAGAGACCCAGTACTTC.

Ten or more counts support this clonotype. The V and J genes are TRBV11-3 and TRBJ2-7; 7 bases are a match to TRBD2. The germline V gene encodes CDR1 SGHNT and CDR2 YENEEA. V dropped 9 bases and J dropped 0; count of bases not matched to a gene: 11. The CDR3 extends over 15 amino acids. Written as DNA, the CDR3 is TGTGCCAGGGCCCCTGGGAGGGGAAGCTCCTACGAGCAGTACGTC. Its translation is CARAPGRGSSYEQYV.

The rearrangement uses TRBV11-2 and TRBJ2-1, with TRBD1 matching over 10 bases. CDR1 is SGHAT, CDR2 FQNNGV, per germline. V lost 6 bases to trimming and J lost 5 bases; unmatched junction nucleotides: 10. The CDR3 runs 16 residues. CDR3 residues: CASSRGSGQGNNEQFF. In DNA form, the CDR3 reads TGTGCCAGCAGTCGAGGATCGGGACAGGGGAACAATGAGCAGTTCTTC.